The 6 T cell receptor beta chains below were found in one sample sequenced in a study of blood T cell repertoires in COVID-19. Profiled with immunoSEQ multiplex PCR; TCRdb holds only in-frame clones, not every one. The profile shows a few hundred thousand clones, around 90% of them singletons. Sequenced sample: peripheral blood. The receptors were gathered from a woman aged 30 to 39 with COVID-19, enrolled during active disease.

The rearrangement joins TRBV19 to TRBJ2-2; D perhaps matches TRBD1 (6 bases). V was trimmed by 5 bases and J by 4 bases, leaving 11 bases between them. From germline, CDR1 is LNHDA and CDR2 SQIVND (reference sequence). The CDR3 consists of 14 residues. The chain's CDR3 is CASSPRGGTGELFF. The CDR3 coding sequence is TGTGCCAGTAGTCCCAGGGGTGGCACCGGGGAGCTGTTTTTT.

The chain couples TRBV15 to TRBJ2-1, with 9 bases that match TRBD2. V trimming: 0 bases; J trimming: 5 bases; junction bases outside the gene matches: 5. Germline CDR1 is LNHNV and CDR2 is YYDKDF (reference sequence). The CDR3 sequence is 16 residues long. CDR3 DNA sequence: TGTGCCACCAGCAGAGATGGGGGACTAGCACACAATGAGCAGTTCTTC. Translated: CATSRDGGLAHNEQFF. Filled out from reference TRBV15 and TRBJ2-1, the complete variable domain reads DAMVIQNPRYQVTQFGKPVTLSCSQTLNHNVMYWYQQKSSQAPKLLFHYYDKDFNNEADTPDNFQSRRPNTSFCFLDIRSPGLGDTAMYLCATSRDGGLAHNEQFFGPGTRLTVL.

J is TRBJ2-7 and V is TRBV27; D unclear. The CDR3 contains 11 residues. The V end lost 6 bases, the J end lost 3 bases, and 6 bases lay between the germline ends. Germline V lookup: CDR1 MNHEY, CDR2 SMNVEV (reference sequence). Written as DNA, the CDR3 is TGTGCCAGCAGCTCTTACTACGAGCAGTACTTC. It codes for CASSSYYEQYF.

The chain recombines TRBV18 with TRBJ2-2; 8 bases fit TRBD1. The germline gives CDR1 KGHSH, CDR2 LQKENI. This CDR3 contains 15 residues. V shed 5 bases, J shed 2 bases, and the junction held 4 bases outside the gene matches. CDR3 sequence reads: CASSYGQGNTGELFF. For the CDR3, the DNA is TGTGCCAGCTCATACGGACAGGGCAACACCGGGGAGCTGTTTTTT.

This clone appeared once. The chain recombines TRBV11-2 with TRBJ2-1, with D hard to call. Germline values: CDR1 SGHAT, CDR2 FQNNGV. The CDR3 has 17 amino acids. Trimming removed 5 bases at V and 0 bases at J, with 17 bases between. The CDR3 DNA sequence: TGTGCCAGCAGCACATCGGCAGCGTCGAGCTCCTACAATGAGCAGTTCTTC. The encoded protein is CASSTSAASSSYNEQFF.

The CDR3: CASSPGQGAVYEQYF. DNA of the CDR3: TGCGCCAGCAGCCCAGGACAGGGGGCAGTTTACGAGCAGTACTTC. The chain links TRBV4-1 to TRBJ2-7, with 11 bases identical to TRBD1. There are 15 residues in the CDR3. With V trimmed by 4 bases and J by 4 bases, 6 bases remained unmatched. Germline V gene data show CDR1 as MGHRA and CDR2 as YSYEKL.